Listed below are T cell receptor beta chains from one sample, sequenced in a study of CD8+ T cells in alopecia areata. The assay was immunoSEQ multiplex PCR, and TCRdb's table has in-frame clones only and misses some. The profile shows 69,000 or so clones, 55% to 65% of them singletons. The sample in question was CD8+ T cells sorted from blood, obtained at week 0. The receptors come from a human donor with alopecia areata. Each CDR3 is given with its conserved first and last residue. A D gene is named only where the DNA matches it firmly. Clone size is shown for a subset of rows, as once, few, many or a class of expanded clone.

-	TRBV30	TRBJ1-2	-	TGTGCCTGGAGTGCCGGGGTTACAAACTATGGCTACACCTTC	CAWSAGVTNYGYTF
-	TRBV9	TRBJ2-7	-	TGTGCCAGCAGCGTAGGGTTCGGGGCCTACGAGCAGTACTTC	CASSVGFGAYEQYF
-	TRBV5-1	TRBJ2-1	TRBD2	TGCGCCAGCAGCTTGAGGACTAGCGGGAGGGCTGGTGGAAATGAGCAGTTCTTC	CASSLRTSGRAGGNEQFF
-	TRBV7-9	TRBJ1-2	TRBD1	TGTGCCAGCAGCGGACAGGGGGCGGACGTTGGCTACACCTTC	CASSGQGADVGYTF
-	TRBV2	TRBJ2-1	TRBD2	TGTGCCAGCCAACCACTGGGACTAGCGGGGGGCAACTCCTACAATGAGCAGTTCTTC	CASQPLGLAGGNSYNEQFF
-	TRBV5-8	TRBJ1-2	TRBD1	TGTGCCAGCAGACAGGGGGCGAACTATGGCTACACCTTC	CASRQGANYGYTF
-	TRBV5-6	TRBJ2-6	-	TGTGCCAGCAGCTTGCCTGGGGCCAACGTCCTGACTTTC	CASSLPGANVLTF
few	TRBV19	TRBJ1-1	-	TGTGCCAGTAGTATCCCGAACACTGAAGCTTTCTTT	CASSIPNTEAFF
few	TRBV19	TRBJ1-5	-	TGTGCCAGTAGCCGATGGAGAGGCGACAGTCGGCAGCCCCAGCATTTT	CASSRWRGDSRQPQHF
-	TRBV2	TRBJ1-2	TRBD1	TGTGCCAGCAAGGAAGACAGGGAGGATGGCTACACCTTC	CASKEDREDGYTF
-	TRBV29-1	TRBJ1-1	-	TGCAGCGCTTGGTTGGTCACTGAAGCTTTCTTT	CSAWLVTEAFF
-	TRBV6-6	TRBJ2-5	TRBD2	TGTGCCAGCAGTTACCCCAGGGCTAGCGGCCAAGAGACCCAGTACTTC	CASSYPRASGQETQYF
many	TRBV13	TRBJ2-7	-	TGTGCCAGCAGTGAGGGAAGCGCCTACGAGCAGTACTTC	CASSEGSAYEQYF
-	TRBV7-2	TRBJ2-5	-	TGTGCCAGCAGCTTAGCACAAGGAGACCAAGAGACCCAGTACTTC	CASSLAQGDQETQYF
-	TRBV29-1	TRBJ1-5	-	TGCAGCGTTGAGTTGCCGGGGCCTCCTAATCAGCCCCAGCATTTT	CSVELPGPPNQPQHF
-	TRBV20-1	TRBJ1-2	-	TGCAGTGCCCGACAATCGTATGGCTACACCTTC	CSARQSYGYTF
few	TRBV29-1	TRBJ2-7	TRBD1	TGCAGCGTTGAAGGCCGGACAGGGGACGAGCAGTACTTC	CSVEGRTGDEQYF
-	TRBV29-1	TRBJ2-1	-	TGCAGCGTTGAATCAAGAAGCTCCTACAATGAGCAGTTCTTC	CSVESRSSYNEQFF
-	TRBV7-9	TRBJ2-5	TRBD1	TGTGCCAGCAGCATGGACAGGGAGGTGGGAGAGACCCAGTACTTC	CASSMDREVGETQYF
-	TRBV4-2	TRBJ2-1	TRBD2	TGTGCCAGCAGCCAAGATACGAGCGGGGGGGCTAAGGAGCAGTTCTTC	CASSQDTSGGAKEQFF
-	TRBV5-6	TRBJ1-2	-	TGTGCCAGCAGCCCGGCCGGAGCTAACTATGGCTACACCTTC	CASSPAGANYGYTF
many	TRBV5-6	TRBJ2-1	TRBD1	TGTGCCAGCAGCCTCGCGACAGGGCTTGATGAGCAGTTCTTC	CASSLATGLDEQFF
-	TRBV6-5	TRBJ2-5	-	TGTGCCAGCAGTTACGGCCAGCCACAAGAGACCCAGTACTTC	CASSYGQPQETQYF
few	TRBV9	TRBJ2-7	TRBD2	TGTGCCAGCAGCGTAGAGACTAGCGGGACCCGCGAGCAGTACTTC	CASSVETSGTREQYF
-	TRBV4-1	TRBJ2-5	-	TGCGCCAGCAGCCAAGTGCAGGGAATGGAGACCCAGTACTTC	CASSQVQGMETQYF
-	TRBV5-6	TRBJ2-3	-	TGTGCCAGCCGGCTGGTTGTTTCAGATACGCAGTATTTT	CASRLVVSDTQYF
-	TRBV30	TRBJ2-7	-	TGTGCCTGGAGTGTAGGAGCGGGTAACGACGAGCAGTACTTC	CAWSVGAGNDEQYF
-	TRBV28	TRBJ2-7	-	TGTGCCAGCAGCTCTCGACTAGATAAGGCTAGGGAGCAGTACTTC	CASSSRLDKAREQYF
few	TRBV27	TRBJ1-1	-	TGTGCCAGCAGTTTACAGGGGAACACTGAAGCTTTCTTT	CASSLQGNTEAFF
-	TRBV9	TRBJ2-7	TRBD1	TGTGCCAGCAGCGTAGGGGGACAGGGCTACGAGCAGTACTTC	CASSVGGQGYEQYF
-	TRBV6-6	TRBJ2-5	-	TGTGCCAGCAGTTACACAGGGGAGGGGGAGACCCAGTACTTC	CASSYTGEGETQYF
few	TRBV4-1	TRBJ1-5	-	TGCGCCAGCAGCCAGGGGAATAGCAATCAGCCCCAGCATTTT	CASSQGNSNQPQHF
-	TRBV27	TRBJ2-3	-	TGTGCCAGCAGTTTACTGGGCACAGATACGCAGTATTTT	CASSLLGTDTQYF
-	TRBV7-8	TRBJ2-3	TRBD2	TGTGCCAGCACCCGAGGGAGGGGTGGTGGCACAGATACGCAGTATTTT	CASTRGRGGGTDTQYF
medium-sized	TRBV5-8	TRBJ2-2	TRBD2	TGTGCCAGCATCATTCAGGGGGCTAGCGGGAGAGAGACCGGGGAGCTGTTTTTT	CASIIQGASGRETGELFF
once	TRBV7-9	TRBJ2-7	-	TGTGCCAGCAGCCTCCAGGGGAGGAACGACCAGTACTTC	CASSLQGRNDQYF
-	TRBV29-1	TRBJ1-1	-	TGCAGCTCTGCCTATCTGAACACTGAAGCTTTCTTT	CSSAYLNTEAFF
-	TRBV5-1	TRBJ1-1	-	TGCGCCAGCAGCTTGGGAAGTCAGGGCACGAACACTGAAGCTTTCTTT	CASSLGSQGTNTEAFF
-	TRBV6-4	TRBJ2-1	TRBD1	TGTGCCAGCAGTTCCGGGACAGGGGGATACAATGAGCAGTTCTTC	CASSSGTGGYNEQFF
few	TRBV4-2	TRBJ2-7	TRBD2	TGTGCCAGCAGCCAAGAACTAACTAGCGGGGGTTTCTACGAGCAGTACTTC	CASSQELTSGGFYEQYF
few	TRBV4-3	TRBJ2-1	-	TGCGCCAGCAGCCAGTCGATCGGAATGTACAATGAGCAGTTCTTC	CASSQSIGMYNEQFF
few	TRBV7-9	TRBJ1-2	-	TGTGCCAGCAGCTTAGTCCGGACAGAAGCCTTCTATGGCTACACCTTC	CASSLVRTEAFYGYTF
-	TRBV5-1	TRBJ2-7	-	TGCGCCAGCAGCTTGGGACAGGATTCTTACGAGCAGTACTTC	CASSLGQDSYEQYF
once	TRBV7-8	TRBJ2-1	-	TGTGCCAGCAGCTTCGGCCGCAATGAGCAGTTCTTC	CASSFGRNEQFF
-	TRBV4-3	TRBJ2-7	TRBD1	TGCGCCAGCAGCCAAGATTGGGACAGGGAGGTCGAGCAGTACTTC	CASSQDWDREVEQYF
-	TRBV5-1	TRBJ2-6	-	TGCGCCAGCAGCCCCGACCACCGCGGGGCCAACGTCCTGACTTTC	CASSPDHRGANVLTF